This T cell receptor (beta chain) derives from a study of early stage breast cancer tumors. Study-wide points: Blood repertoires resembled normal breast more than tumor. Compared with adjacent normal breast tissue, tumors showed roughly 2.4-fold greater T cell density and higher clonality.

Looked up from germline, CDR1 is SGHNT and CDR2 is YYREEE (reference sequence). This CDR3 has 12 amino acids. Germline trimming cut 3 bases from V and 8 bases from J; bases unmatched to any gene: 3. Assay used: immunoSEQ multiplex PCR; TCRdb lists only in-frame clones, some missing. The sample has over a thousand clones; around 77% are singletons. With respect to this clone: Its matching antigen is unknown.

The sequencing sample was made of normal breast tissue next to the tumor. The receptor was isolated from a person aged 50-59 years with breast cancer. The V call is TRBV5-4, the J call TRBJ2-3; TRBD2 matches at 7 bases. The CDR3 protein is CASSSPGGTQYF. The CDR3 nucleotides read TGTGCCAGCAGCTCCCCGGGGGGTACGCAGTATTTT.